Described below is a single T cell receptor (beta chain) sequence and its context. Its antigen remains unidentified. The germline CDR1 and CDR2 sequences are SGHNT and YYREEE (reference sequence). The length of the CDR3 is 15 residues. Trimming removed 8 bases at V and 7 bases at J, with 24 bases between. These data belong to a study of tumor and adjacent non-tumor tissue in lung cancer. General study findings and limits: Tumor repertoires had a smaller top 100 clone share than normal lung.

TCRbeta libraries were built with three rounds of nested PCR, modified from ARM-PCR. Each CDR3 protein is one row after TCRdb ran MiXCR on the multiplex PCR reads. The repertoire includes under 100,000 distinct CDR3 sequences, about two thirds of them detected once, and over 10% sits in the top ten. RNA was extracted from bulk tissue without any cell sorting. The clonotype originates from a woman aged 70-85 years with non-small cell lung cancer. Material: lung tumor tissue. The chain combines TRBV5-4 with TRBJ1-2; D is possibly TRBD1 (6 bases). CDR3: CASSLGGPGMAGYTF. The CDR3 coding sequence is TGTGCCAGTAGTTTGGGGGGGCCAGGGATGGCTGGCTACACCTTC. Variable domain in full (rest from reference TRBV5-4 and TRBJ1-2): ETGVTQSPTHLIKTRGQQVTLRCSSQSGHNTVSWYQQALGQGPQFIFQYYREEENGRGNFPPRFSGLQFPNYSSELNVNALELDDSALYLCASSLGGPGMAGYTFGSGTRLTVV.